This T cell receptor (beta chain) was recorded in a study of blood T cell repertoires in COVID-19. The method was immunoSEQ multiplex PCR; TCRdb's version includes in-frame clones alone and lacks a portion of them. The table shows about 400,000 clones, with 85% to 90% occurring only once. This CDR3 comprises 13 residues. Trimming left V 0 bases short and J 3 bases short, with 6 bases between. Germline V gene sequence: CDR1 SGHNT, CDR2 YYREEE (reference sequence). Either two negative PCRs, clearance, or symptom resolution qualified Cohort 3 donors as recovered. The chain couples TRBV5-4 to TRBJ1-2; D is uncertain. The sequence was obtained from a woman younger than 45 who had recovered from COVID-19. The specimen was PBMCs or T cells enriched from blood (not recorded which). CDR3 nucleotide sequence: TGTGCCAGCAGCTTGGCAGGCGACTATGGCTACACCTTC. As protein: CASSLAGDYGYTF.